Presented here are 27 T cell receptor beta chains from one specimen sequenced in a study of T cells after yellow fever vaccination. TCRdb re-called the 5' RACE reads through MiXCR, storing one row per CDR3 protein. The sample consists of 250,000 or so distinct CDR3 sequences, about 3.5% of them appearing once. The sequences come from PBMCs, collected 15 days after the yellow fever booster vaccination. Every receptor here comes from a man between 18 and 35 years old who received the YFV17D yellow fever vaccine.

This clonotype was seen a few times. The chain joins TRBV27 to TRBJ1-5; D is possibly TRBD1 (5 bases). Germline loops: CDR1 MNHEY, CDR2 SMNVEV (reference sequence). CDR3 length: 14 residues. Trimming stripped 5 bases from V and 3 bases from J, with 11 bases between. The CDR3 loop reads CASSRGSFNQPQHF. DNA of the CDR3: TGTGCCAGCAGTCGGGGCAGCTTCAATCAGCCCCAGCATTTT.

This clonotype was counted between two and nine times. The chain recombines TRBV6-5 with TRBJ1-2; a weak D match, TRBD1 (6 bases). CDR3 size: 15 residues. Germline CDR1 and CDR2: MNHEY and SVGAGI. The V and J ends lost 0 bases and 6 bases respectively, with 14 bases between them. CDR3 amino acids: CASSYSTGAADGYTF. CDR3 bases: TGTGCCAGCAGTTACTCGACAGGCGCTGCCGATGGCTACACCTTC.

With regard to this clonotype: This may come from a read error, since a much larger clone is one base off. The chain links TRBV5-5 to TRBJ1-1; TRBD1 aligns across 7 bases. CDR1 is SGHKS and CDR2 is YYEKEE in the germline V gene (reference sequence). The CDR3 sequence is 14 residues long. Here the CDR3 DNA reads TGTGCCAGCAGGGGGACAGCCACGAACTCTGAAGCTTTCTTT. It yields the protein CASRGTATNSEAFF.

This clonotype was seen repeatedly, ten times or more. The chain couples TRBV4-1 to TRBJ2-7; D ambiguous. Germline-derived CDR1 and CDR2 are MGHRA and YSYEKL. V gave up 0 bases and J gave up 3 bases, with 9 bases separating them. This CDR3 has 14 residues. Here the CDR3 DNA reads TGCGCCAGCAGCCAAGATGTTAGGATCTACGAGCAGTACTTC. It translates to CASSQDVRIYEQYF.

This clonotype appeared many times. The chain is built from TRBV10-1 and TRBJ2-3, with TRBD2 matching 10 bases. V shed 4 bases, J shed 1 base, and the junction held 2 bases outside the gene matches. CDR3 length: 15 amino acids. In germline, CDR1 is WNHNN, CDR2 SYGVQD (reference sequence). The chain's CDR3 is CASSGAGGRTDTQYF. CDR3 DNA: TGCGCCAGCAGTGGAGCGGGGGGGCGCACAGATACGCAGTATTTT.

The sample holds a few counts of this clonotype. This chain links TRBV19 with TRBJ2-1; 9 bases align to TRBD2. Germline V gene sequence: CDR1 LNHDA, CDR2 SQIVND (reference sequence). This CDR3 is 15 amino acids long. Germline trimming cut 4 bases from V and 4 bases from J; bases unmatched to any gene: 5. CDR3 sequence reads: CASSRVAGAYNEQFF. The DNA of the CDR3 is TGTGCCAGTAGTAGGGTAGCGGGGGCATACAATGAGCAGTTCTTC. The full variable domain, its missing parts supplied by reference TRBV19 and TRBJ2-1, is DGGITQSPKYLFRKEGQNVTLSCEQNLNHDAMYWYRQDPGQGLRLIYYSQIVNDFQKGDIAEGYSVSREKKESFPLTVTSAQKNPTAFYLCASSRVAGAYNEQFFGPGTRLTVL.

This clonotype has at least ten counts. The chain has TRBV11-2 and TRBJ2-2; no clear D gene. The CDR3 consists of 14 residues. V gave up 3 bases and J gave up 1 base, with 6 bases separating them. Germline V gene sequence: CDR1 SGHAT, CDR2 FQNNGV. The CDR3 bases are TGTGCCAGCAGCTTGGTACGGAACACCGGGGAGCTGTTTTTT. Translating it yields CASSLVRNTGELFF.

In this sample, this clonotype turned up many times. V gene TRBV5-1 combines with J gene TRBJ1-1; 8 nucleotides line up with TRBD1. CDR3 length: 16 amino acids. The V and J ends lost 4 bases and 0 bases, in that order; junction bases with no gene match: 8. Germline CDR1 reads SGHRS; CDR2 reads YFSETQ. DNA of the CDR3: TGCGCCAGCAGCGACGGGACAGGTCTCATGAACACTGAAGCTTTCTTT. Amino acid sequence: CASSDGTGLMNTEAFF.

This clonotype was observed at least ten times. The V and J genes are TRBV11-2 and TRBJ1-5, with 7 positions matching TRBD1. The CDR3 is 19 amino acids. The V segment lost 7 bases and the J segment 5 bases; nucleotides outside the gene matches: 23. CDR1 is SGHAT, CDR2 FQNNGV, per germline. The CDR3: CASKWSPTGWIGGDQPQHF. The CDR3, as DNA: TGTGCCAGCAAGTGGTCCCCGACAGGGTGGATTGGGGGCGATCAGCCCCAGCATTTT.

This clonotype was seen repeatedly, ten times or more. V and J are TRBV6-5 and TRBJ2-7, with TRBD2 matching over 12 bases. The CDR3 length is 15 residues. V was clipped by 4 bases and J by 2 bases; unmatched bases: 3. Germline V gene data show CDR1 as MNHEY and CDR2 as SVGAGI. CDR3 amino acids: CASSSLAGGAYEQYF. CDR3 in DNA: TGTGCCAGCAGTTCCCTAGCGGGGGGGGCCTACGAGCAGTACTTC.

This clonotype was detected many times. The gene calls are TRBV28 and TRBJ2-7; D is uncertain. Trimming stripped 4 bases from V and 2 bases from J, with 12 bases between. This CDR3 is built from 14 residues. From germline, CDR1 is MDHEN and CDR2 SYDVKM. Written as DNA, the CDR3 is TGTGCCAGCAGTTCTCGGCTCTTAGCCTACGAGCAGTACGTC. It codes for CASSSRLLAYEQYV.

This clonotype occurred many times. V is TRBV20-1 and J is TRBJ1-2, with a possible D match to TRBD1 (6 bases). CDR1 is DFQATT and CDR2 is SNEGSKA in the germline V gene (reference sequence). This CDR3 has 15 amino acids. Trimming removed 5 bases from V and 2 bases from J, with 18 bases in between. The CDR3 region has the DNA TGCAGTGCTCCCTCCCGGGACACACAAAACTATGGCTACACCTTC. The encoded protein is CSAPSRDTQNYGYTF.

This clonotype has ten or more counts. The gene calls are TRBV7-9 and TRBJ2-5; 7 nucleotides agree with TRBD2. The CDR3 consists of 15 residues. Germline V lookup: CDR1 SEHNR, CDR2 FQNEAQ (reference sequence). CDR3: CATRRRGTGQETQYF. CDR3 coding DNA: TGTGCGACCCGCCGGCGGGGGACCGGCCAAGAGACCCAGTACTTC.

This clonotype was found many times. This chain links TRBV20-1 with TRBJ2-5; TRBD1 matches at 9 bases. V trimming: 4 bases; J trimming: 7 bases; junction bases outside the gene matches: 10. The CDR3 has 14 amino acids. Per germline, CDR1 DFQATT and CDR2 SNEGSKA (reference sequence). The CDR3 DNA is TGCAGTGCTACCCGGGACAGGGACCGGATGACCCAGTACTTC. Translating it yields CSATRDRDRMTQYF.

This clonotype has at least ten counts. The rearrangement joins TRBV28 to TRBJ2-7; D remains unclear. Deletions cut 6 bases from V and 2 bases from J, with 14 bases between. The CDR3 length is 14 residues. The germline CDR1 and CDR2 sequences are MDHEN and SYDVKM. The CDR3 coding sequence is TGTGCCAGCAGCCCACCTGTTCGACCCTACGAGCAGTACGTC. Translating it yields CASSPPVRPYEQYV.

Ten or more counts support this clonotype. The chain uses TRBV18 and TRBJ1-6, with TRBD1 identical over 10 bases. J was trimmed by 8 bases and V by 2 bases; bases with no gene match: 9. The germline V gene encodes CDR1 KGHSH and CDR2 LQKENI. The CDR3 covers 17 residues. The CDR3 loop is CASSPTLSGTGDSPLHF. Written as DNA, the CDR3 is TGTGCCAGCTCACCAACACTTTCCGGGACAGGGGATTCACCCCTCCACTTT.

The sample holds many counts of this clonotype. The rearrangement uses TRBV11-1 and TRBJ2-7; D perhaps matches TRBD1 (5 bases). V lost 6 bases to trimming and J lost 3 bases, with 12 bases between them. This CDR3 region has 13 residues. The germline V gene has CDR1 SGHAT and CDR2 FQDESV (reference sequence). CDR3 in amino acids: CASSQDRNYEQYV. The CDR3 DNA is TGTGCCAGCAGTCAAGACAGAAACTACGAGCAGTACGTC.

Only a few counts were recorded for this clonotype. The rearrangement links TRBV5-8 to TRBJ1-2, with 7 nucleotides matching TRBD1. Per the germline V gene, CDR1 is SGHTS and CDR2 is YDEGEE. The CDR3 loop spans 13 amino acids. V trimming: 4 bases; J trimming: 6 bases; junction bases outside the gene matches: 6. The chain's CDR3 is CASSPTGVNGYTF. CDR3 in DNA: TGTGCCAGCAGCCCTACAGGGGTTAATGGCTACACCTTC.

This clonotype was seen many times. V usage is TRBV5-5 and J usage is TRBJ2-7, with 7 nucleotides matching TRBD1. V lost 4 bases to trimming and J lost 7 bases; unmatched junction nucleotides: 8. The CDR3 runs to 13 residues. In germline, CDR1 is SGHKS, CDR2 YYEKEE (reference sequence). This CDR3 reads CASSPRQGEEQYV. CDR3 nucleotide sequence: TGTGCCAGCAGCCCAAGACAGGGCGAGGAGCAGTACGTC.

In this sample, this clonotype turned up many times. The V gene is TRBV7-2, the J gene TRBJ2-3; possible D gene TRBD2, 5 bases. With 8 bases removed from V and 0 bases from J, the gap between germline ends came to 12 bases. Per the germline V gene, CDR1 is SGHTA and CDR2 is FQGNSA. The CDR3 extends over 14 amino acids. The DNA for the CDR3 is TGTGCCAGCTCCTGGCGGGCTAGCACAGATACGCAGTATTTT. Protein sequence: CASSWRASTDTQYF.

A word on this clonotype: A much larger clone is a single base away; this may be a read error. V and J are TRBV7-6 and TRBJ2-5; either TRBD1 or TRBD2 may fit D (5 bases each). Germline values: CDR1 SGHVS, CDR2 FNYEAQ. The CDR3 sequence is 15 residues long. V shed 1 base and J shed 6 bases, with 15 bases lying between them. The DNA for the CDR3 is TGTGCCAGCAGCTTAGGAGGGGCAGGGCAAAAGACCCAGTACTTC. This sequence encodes CASSLGGAGQKTQYF. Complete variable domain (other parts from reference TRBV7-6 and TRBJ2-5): GAGVSQSPRYKVTKRGQDVALRCDPISGHVSLYWYRQALGQGPEFLTYFNYEAQQDKSGLPNDRFSAERPEGSISTLTIQRTEQRDSAMYRCASSLGGAGQKTQYFGPGTRLLVL.

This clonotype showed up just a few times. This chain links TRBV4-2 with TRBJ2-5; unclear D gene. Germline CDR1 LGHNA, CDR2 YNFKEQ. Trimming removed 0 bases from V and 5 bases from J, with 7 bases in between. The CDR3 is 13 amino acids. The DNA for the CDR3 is TGTGCCAGCAGCCAAGAGGATGGGGAGACCCAGTACTTC. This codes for CASSQEDGETQYF.

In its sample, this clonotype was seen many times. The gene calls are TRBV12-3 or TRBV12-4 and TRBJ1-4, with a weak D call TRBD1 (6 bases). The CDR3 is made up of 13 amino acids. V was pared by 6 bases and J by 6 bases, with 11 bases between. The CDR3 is CASRPQGYEKLFF. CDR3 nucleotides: TGTGCCAGCAGACCTCAGGGGTATGAAAAACTGTTTTTT.

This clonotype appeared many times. The CDR3 protein is CATQRGGENEQFF. DNA for the CDR3: TGTGCCACCCAGCGGGGGGGAGAAAATGAGCAGTTCTTC. The chain joins TRBV6-6 to TRBJ2-1; 10 bases map to TRBD2. Germline loops: CDR1 MNHNY, CDR2 SVGAGI (reference sequence). The V gene end was trimmed by 10 bases and the J gene end by 7 bases; junction bases not matched to a gene: 7. The length of the CDR3 is 13 residues.

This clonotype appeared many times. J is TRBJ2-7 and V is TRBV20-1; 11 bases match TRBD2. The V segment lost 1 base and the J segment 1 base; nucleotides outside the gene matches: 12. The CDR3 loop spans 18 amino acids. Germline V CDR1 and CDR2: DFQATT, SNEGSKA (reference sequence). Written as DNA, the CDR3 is TGCAGTGCTAGAGTATCCCCAGCTAGCGGGGGGCTTTCCTACGAGCAGTACGTC. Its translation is CSARVSPASGGLSYEQYV.

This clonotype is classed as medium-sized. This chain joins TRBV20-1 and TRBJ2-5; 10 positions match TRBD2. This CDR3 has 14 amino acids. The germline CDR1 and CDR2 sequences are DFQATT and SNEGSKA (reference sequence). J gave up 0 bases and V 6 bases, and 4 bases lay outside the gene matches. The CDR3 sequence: CSATGLADQETQYF. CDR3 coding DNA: TGCAGTGCAACAGGACTAGCGGACCAAGAGACCCAGTACTTC.

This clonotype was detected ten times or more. The CDR3 region has the DNA TGTGCCAGCAGCCAAAAGGGACTAGCGGGGGAGCAGTTCTTC. The encoded protein is CASSQKGLAGEQFF. V gene TRBV4-2 combines with J gene TRBJ2-1, with 13 bases fitting TRBD2. The CDR3 has 14 amino acids. In germline, CDR1 is LGHNA, CDR2 YNFKEQ. The V gene end was trimmed by 2 bases and the J gene end by 10 bases; junction bases not matched to a gene: 2.